The 11 T cell receptor beta chains in this list originate from one sample, sequenced in a study of T cells of healthy individuals. TCRdb processed the 5' RACE reads anew with MiXCR; each CDR3 protein has one entry. Seen here are about 96,000 distinct CDR3 sequences, around 17% observed once, and the top ten hold about 6%. Receptors originate from a human donor in good health.

This clonotype was detected only a few times. The genes are TRBV5-6 and TRBJ2-5; D may be TRBD1 (5 bases). CDR3 length equals 16 residues. Germline-derived CDR1 and CDR2 are SGHDT and YYEEEE. Trimming left V 0 bases short and J 5 bases short, with 17 bases between. In nucleotides, the CDR3 is TGTGCCAGCAGCTTGGCCCGGAACAGGTTGAGGGAGACCCAGTACTTC. It encodes CASSLARNRLRETQYF.

There are many counts of this clonotype. The J gene is TRBJ1-5, the V gene TRBV28; 7 nucleotides line up with TRBD1. Germline values: CDR1 MDHEN, CDR2 SYDVKM. The CDR3 runs to 14 residues. Trimming at V came to 6 bases and at J to 5 bases, leaving 7 bases not matched to a gene. The CDR3 is CASSLDREDQPQHF. The CDR3 bases are TGTGCCAGCAGCCTCGACAGGGAAGATCAGCCCCAGCATTTT.

There are a few counts of this clonotype. CDR3 DNA sequence: TGTGCCAGCAGTTTAAAGACCCCCTACGAGCAGTACTTC. Its protein is CASSLKTPYEQYF. This chain uses TRBV28 with TRBJ2-7; the D is unclear. This CDR3 has 13 residues. The V and J ends lost 2 bases and 2 bases respectively, with 7 bases between them. Germline values: CDR1 MDHEN, CDR2 SYDVKM.

This clonotype was observed a few times. The CDR3 coding sequence is TGTGCCAGCAGCTTTAGGACAGGGAGCTTAAGCTCCTACAATGAGCAGTTCTTC. Its protein is CASSFRTGSLSSYNEQFF. The V and J genes are TRBV7-9 and TRBJ2-1; 8 nucleotides line up with TRBD1. J lost 0 bases, V lost 3 bases, and 10 bases had no gene match. The length of the CDR3 is 18 residues. Germline V lookup: CDR1 SEHNR, CDR2 FQNEAQ (reference sequence).

The chain joins TRBV5-1 to TRBJ1-2; D is undetermined. Germline values: CDR1 SGHRS, CDR2 YFSETQ. This CDR3 comprises 11 residues. Trimming took 5 bases from V and 1 from J, leaving 3 bases between them. The CDR3 here is CASRGNYGYTF. CDR3 in DNA: TGCGCCAGCAGGGGTAACTATGGCTACACCTTC.

This clonotype was counted at least ten times. This chain uses TRBV20-1 with TRBJ2-3; a weak D match, TRBD1 (5 bases). Between the trimmed V and J ends, which lost 6 bases and 4 bases, there was a span of 17 bases. The CDR3 extends over 14 amino acids. Germline CDR1 DFQATT, CDR2 SNEGSKA (reference sequence). CDR3 residues: CSAAVGFRADTQYF. The DNA of the CDR3 is TGCAGTGCGGCGGTAGGCTTCAGGGCAGATACGCAGTATTTT.

The chain links TRBV6-5 to TRBJ1-2, with D possibly TRBD1 on 6 matching bases. Trimming cost V 0 bases and J 8 bases, with 10 bases left between them. From germline, CDR1 is MNHEY and CDR2 SVGAGI. This CDR3 has 13 amino acids. CDR3 region: CASSYSSRGGYTF. The DNA of the CDR3 is TGTGCCAGCAGTTACTCATCCAGGGGAGGCTACACCTTC.

The chain is built from TRBV6-5 and TRBJ2-1; 12 positions agree with TRBD2. Trimming took 6 bases from V and 6 from J; bases not matched to a gene: 6. The CDR3 totals 15 residues. Germline V gene data show CDR1 as MNHEY and CDR2 as SVGAGI. The DNA for the CDR3 is TGTGCCAGCAGGAGCCTAGCGGGGGGGATCAATGAGCAGTTCTTC. Protein: CASRSLAGGINEQFF.

The chain carries TRBV12-3 or TRBV12-4 and TRBJ2-1; D call uncertain. V gave up 6 bases and J gave up 8 bases, with 8 bases separating them. The CDR3 has 11 amino acids. The CDR3 region has the DNA TGTGCCAGCAGGACTTTGGATGAGCAGTTCTTC. Translating it yields CASRTLDEQFF.

The chain carries TRBV6-2 or TRBV6-3 and TRBJ2-1; D ambiguous. CDR1 MNHEY and CDR2 SVGEGT come from the germline V gene. V shed 2 bases and J shed 2 bases, with 7 bases lying between them. The CDR3 covers 14 residues. CDR3 sequence reads: CASSYGWTYNEQFF. The CDR3 DNA is TGTGCCAGCAGTTACGGCTGGACCTACAATGAGCAGTTCTTC.

The chain is built from TRBV7-3 and TRBJ2-3, with no clear D. Germline V gives CDR1 SGHTA, CDR2 FQGTGA. The CDR3 sequence is 15 residues long. The V and J ends lost 1 base and 0 bases respectively, with 8 bases between them. The CDR3 coding sequence is TGTGCCAGCAGCTTAATTCTGGCTAGCACAGATACGCAGTATTTT. Its protein is CASSLILASTDTQYF.